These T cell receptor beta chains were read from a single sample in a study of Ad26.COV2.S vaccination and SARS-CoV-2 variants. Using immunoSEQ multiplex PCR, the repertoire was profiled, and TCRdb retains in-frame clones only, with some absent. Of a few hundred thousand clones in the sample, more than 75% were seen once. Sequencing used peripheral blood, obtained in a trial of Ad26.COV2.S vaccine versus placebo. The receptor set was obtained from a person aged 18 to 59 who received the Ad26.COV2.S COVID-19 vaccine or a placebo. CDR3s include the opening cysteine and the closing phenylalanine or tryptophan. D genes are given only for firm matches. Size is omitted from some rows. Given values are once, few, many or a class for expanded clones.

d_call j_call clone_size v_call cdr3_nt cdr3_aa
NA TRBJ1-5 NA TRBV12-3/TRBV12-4 TGTGCCAGCAGTTTATTGGAGGGGCCCCAGCATTTT CASSLLEGPQHF
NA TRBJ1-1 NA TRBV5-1 TGCGCCAGCAGCTTAAACAGGGACACTGAAGCTTTCTTT CASSLNRDTEAFF
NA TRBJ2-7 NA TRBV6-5 TGTGCCAGCAGTTACGGAGGGGGGGAGCAGTACTTC CASSYGGGEQYF
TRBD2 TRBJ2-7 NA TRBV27 TGTGCCAGCAGAATGGGACTAGCGGGGGGTAGGGGCGAGCAGTACTTC CASRMGLAGGRGEQYF
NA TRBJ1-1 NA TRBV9 TGTGCCAGCAGCGTAGAGCCGAACACTGAAGCTTTCTTT CASSVEPNTEAFF
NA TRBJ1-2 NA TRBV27 TGTGCCAGCAGCCAAACAGTAGTGGGCGGGAGCTACACCTTC CASSQTVVGGSYTF
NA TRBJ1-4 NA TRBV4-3 TGCGCCAGCAGCCAACAGGGTTGGGATGAAAAACTGTTTTTT CASSQQGWDEKLFF
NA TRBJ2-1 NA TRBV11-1 TGTGCCAGCAGCTTAGAGATCTATGAGCAGTTCTTC CASSLEIYEQFF
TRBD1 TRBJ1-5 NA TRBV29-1 TGCAGCGTTGGAACAGGGGGCAATCAGCCCCAGCATTTT CSVGTGGNQPQHF
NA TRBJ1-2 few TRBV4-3 TGCGCCAGCAGCCGCGGTGGAGATCTCTATGGCTACACCTTC CASSRGGDLYGYTF